This TCR beta chain appears in the sequencing data of a study of cytomegalovirus exposure and HLA in healthy donors (dated by TCRdb to 2016 to 2017). For the wider study: According to an earlier analysis of a few hundred of the donors, 150 million to 200 million T cells yielded roughly 100 million unique TCR beta sequences and approximately 300 Gb of sequence data. HLA typing included class I and class II loci at four-digit resolution. A later genetic analysis used genome-wide SNP genotypes for about 55% of the 666 donors, treating that subset as a discovery cohort. To study patterns of TCR occurrence, a later analysis re-analyzed previously published TCR beta repertoires from more than 550 donors and added high-resolution HLA genotyping. Using immunosequencing, the study profiled T cell repertoires from some 670 subjects and related those repertoires to cytomegalovirus serostatus. Alongside the repertoire data, information on donor age, sex, ethnicity and CMV serostatus was compiled. An early release covering over 500 HLA-typed donors comprised approximately 300 gigabases of sequencing data and approximately 85 million unique TCR sequences. All discovery cohort repertoires had been generated using a single sequencing platform. High-throughput TCR immunosequencing, statistical association of individual TCRs with disease status, and machine learning were combined to predict cytomegalovirus infection status. On average, around 240,000 unique TCR beta nucleotide sequences were sequenced per donor among 398 genotyped donors of the cohort, with roughly 18% of those sequences being non-productive. Besides the first cohort of 666 subjects, a separate validation cohort made up of 120 different subjects was used. Typing coverage varied by locus: about 620-630 donors for A, B, C, DRB1 and DQB1; roughly 500 for DQA1; some 610 for DPA1; 400 to 480 for DPB1. The study was designed to test whether signatures of past pathogen exposure could be identified by cataloging public T cell receptors. Rather than using new phenotypic data, the later analysis identified candidate immune exposures from TCR beta sequences and from how often those sequences occurred across donors. Among the roughly 390 genotyped donors, around 81% belonged to the genetic ancestry cluster associated with self-reported Caucasian donors. An earlier analysis of some 500 of the donors used high-throughput TCR beta sequencing to judge whether each TCR beta V gene segment behaved as functional or pseudogenic. About five DR-DQ haplotypes were treated as single units for association and clustering because of strong linkage in the cohort.

The method was the immunoSEQ multiplex PCR assay. A mixture of 60 forward primers for TCR Vbeta segments and 13 reverse primers for TCR Jbeta segments was used in the multiplex PCR. A multiplex PCR assay on genomic DNA amplified the CDR3 region of rearranged TCR beta genes. The amplified TCR beta libraries were sequenced on the Illumina HiSeq System as 87-base-pair reads. In the paper's pipeline: A later analysis tallied approximately 87 million unique TCR beta chains across the 666 repertoires, and some 12 million of those chains were shared by two or more donors. A nearest-neighbor algorithm error-corrected the raw reads and collapsed the reads into unique sequences, merging closely related sequences to remove PCR and sequencing errors. Alignment of CDR3 sequences to IMGT reference sequences was used to assign V, D and J gene segments. For a sequence to be retained, at least a six-nucleotide match to both a V gene segment and a J gene segment was required. A rearrangement was called productive if the CDR3 had no stop codons and remained in frame with V and J, and every other rearrangement was called non-productive. CDR3 was defined by IMGT convention, running from the second conserved V-encoded cysteine to the conserved J-encoded phenylalanine. The earlier analysis of 587 of the donors excluded sequences that lacked an unambiguous match to a single V gene segment. In an earlier analysis of approximately 590 of the donors, V segments were called functional above 56.7% productive rearrangements and were called segregating when the between-donor standard deviation exceeded 5%. A statistical classification framework was developed to diagnose cytomegalovirus status using the catalog of TCR beta chain sequences. V and J gene assignment, in a later analysis, came from comparing TCR nucleotide sequences with IMGT/GENE-DB human TR gene sequences. Using the TCRdist pipeline, a later analysis assigned CDR3 sequences along with most-parsimonious VDJ recombination scenarios. A later analysis defined each TCR beta chain by its CDR3 amino acid sequence plus V-gene family, and excluded reads lacking a unique V-gene family. A later analysis removed 550 to 700 highly shared, low-generation-probability nucleotide sequences to deal with suspected cross-contamination and a sequencing artifact. In a later analysis, a clonal expansion index for each public chain was calculated from normalized within-repertoire ranks of inferred template counts. Generation probabilities in a later analysis came from a VDJ recombination model fitted to out-of-frame rearrangements, and those results were checked against IGoR. A later analysis scored TCR-TCR, TCR-HLA and TCR-CMV co-occurrence with hypergeometric tests, applying a repertoire-size bias correction to TCR pairs. A later analysis estimated false discovery rates by permuting HLA or CMV assignments 20 times. In a later analysis, co-occurring TCRs were grouped using DBSCAN, and TCRdist sequence similarity was added for clustering within HLA-allele-positive subsets. Repertoires with fewer than 30,000 or more than 120,000 public chains, plus five repertoires with anomalous nucleotide sharing, were excluded from co-occurrence clustering. The clones in this table, taken by TCRdb from immuneACCESS, are in-frame only. Not every clone is retained; where verified, under half of the shortfall comes from an unresolved V gene, and the cause of the rest is unknown. V and J calls and clone size come straight from that table; D and trimming were deduced from the DNA. The sample table holds under 200,000 clones, of which more than 65% were seen once. The top ten constitute around 6.6% of the sample.

Concerning this clone: The clone's antigen remains unknown. The input lacks base qualities; no much larger clone sits a single base away.

The cohort consisted of 600 to 750 healthy bone marrow donors. All cohort members were sampled while nominally healthy, although unrecorded immune exposures were likely present. The donor was CMV seropositive and was included in the group of about 290 seropositive cohort members. A peripheral blood sample was provided by each donor, and peripheral blood mononuclear cells were used for TCR beta sequencing. Genomic DNA extraction from the blood cell samples was performed with the Qiagen DNeasy Blood Extraction Kit. Points the paper makes about the study in general: According to a later analysis, TCR association rates differed among HLA loci, with DRB1 alleles showing the most associated TCRs and HLA-C alleles showing the fewest. In the study, some 180 TCR beta chains were listed as associated with cytomegalovirus. According to a later analysis, parvovirus B19, influenza, CMV and Epstein-Barr virus appeared linked to several top co-occurrence clusters. In an earlier analysis of approximately 600 of the donors, most TCR beta V segments were observed in productive rearrangements about 87% or about 30% of the time, broadly matching IMGT annotations. An association between a missense DCLRE1C variant and V-gene and J-gene trimming of TCR beta chains was found in a later genetic analysis and replicated in an independent cohort. While some public TCRs were present in many individuals, most TCR sequences turned up only very rarely across donors. Strong co-occurrence of HLA alleles, especially DR and DQ, made assigning TCR associations to individual alleles difficult. For the cohort, immune exposure information was limited to CMV serostatus. Most CMV-associated TCR beta chains appeared to be HLA-restricted in a later analysis, and the HLA associations seemed to be driven largely by CMV exposure. Because HLA typing was unavailable for some donors at each locus, only the typed subset was used in association tests. A further reported finding was that TCR beta sequences accurately predicted the HLA-A and HLA-B alleles for most subjects in the first cohort. Only TCR beta chains were sequenced in this cohort, and the absence of alpha or paired-chain data limited detectable features. Correlated functional status among segregating V segments might be attributable to linkage disequilibrium, but an unknown experimental factor could not be ruled out. In both the original and validation cohorts, the classifier was reported to diagnose cytomegalovirus status with high specificity and sensitivity. Some IMGT-functional V segments, including TRBV6-2 and TRBV6-3, could not be distinguished by the 87-base-pair reads and were therefore excluded. In vitro tests confirmed that a few of the cytomegalovirus-associated TCR beta chains recognize cytomegalovirus antigens. Roughly uniform sequencing depth across donors was assumed in presence/absence analyses, although this assumption may not hold. According to a later genetic analysis, donors in an Asian-associated ancestry cluster had fewer N-insertions in productive TCRs than the approximately 690-donor mean. The earlier analysis of some 560 of the donors excluded 15 to 20 rarely observed V segments, including chromosome 9 orphons, because counts were too low. In a later analysis, HLA-associated TCR beta chains showed more clonal expansion and lower generation probabilities than non-associated chains that were equally common. The authors suggested that the approach could potentially be extended to other disease states and immunological phenotypes. Specific HLA alleles were associated with 15,000 to 20,000 TCR beta sequences at a false discovery rate of 0.05 in a later analysis. A group of highly shared sequence variants was considered likely to be a technical artifact of the sequencing pipeline.

CDR1 and CDR2, per the germline V gene, are SGHTA and FQGTGA. Counted from cysteine to phenylalanine, this CDR3 has 14 amino acids. The DNA shown is the 42-base CDR3, in frame from base 1. V drops 5 bases and J drops 6 bases, leaving 15 bases in between. Sequenced input: PBMCs. The V and J segments used are TRBV7-3 and TRBJ2-3, with the D gene not confidently named. The sequence was obtained from a man aged 50-59 years in good health and CMV-seropositive. The nucleotide sequence is given as TGTGCCAGCAGCGCGGCCCCTAGAGCGGATACGCAGTATTTT. This encodes CASSAAPRADTQYF.